The source of this T cell receptor beta chain is a study of blood T cell repertoires in COVID-19. Background on the study: The study drew acute and convalescent COVID-19 samples from the United States, Italy and Spain. Sources were T cells, B-cell-depleted T cells, or PBMCs; the material itself was cDNA or gDNA.

Per the original data handling: By means of reference gene primer amplification, nucleated cell counts were estimated. This table comes from immunoSEQ multiplex PCR, and its TCRdb copy is limited to in-frame clones, with some not included. V and J calls and clone size are as listed in that table; D and trimming were resolved from the DNA. The data hold tens of thousands of clones, with around 81% observed a single time. Trimming took 6 bases from V and 9 from J, leaving 9 bases between them. The CDR3 contains 12 residues. The germline V gene has CDR1 MNHEY and CDR2 SMNVEV (reference sequence). V usage is TRBV27 and J usage is TRBJ1-6, with D possibly TRBD1 on 6 matching bases. Sequenced sample: peripheral blood. This clonotype originated in a woman in her seventies with acute or convalescent COVID-19. CDR3 region: CASSPRGSPLHF. CDR3 DNA: TGTGCCAGCAGCCCCAGGGGTTCACCCCTCCACTTT.